The entry below describes one TCR beta chain. The data were taken from a study of T cell changes during pregnancy in multiple sclerosis. Per the germline V gene, CDR1 is LGHNT and CDR2 is FRNRAP. This CDR3 spans 14 amino acids. Trimming stripped 3 bases from V and 5 bases from J, with 13 bases between. Clones were sequenced by immunoSEQ multiplex PCR, and TCRdb holds only the in-frame ones, with some missing. The sample shows roughly 48,000 clones, 95% of them seen only once. Here the sequenced sample was CD8+ T cells from peripheral blood mononuclear cells, taken in the first trimester of pregnancy. This chain joins TRBV12-5 and TRBJ1-1; maybe TRBD1 (6 bases). The TCR sequence derives from a female donor with multiple sclerosis, enrolled in a pregnancy study. The CDR3 nucleotides read TGTGCTAGTGGTTTCCGCGGACAGCTAACTGAAGCTTTCTTT. It is translated as CASGFRGQLTEAFF. Variable domain in full (rest from reference TRBV12-5 and TRBJ1-1): DARVTQTPRHKVTEMGQEVTMRCQPILGHNTVFWYRQTMMQGLELLAYFRNRAPLDDSGMPKDRFSAEMPDATLATLKIQPSEPRDSAVYFCASGFRGQLTEAFFGQGTRLTVV.